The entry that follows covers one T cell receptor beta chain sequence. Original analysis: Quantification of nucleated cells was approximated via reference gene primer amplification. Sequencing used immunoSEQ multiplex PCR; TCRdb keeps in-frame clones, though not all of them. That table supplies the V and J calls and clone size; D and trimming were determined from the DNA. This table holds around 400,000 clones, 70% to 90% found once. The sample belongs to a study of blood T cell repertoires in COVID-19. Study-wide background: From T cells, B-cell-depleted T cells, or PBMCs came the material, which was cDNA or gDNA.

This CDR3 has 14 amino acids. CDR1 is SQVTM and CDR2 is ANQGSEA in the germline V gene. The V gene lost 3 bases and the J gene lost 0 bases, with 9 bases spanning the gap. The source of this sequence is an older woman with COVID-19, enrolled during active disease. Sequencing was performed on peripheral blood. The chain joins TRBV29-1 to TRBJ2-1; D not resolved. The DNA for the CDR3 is TGCAGCGTTGAGTCAGCGAGCTCCTACAATGAGCAGTTCTTC. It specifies CSVESASSYNEQFF.